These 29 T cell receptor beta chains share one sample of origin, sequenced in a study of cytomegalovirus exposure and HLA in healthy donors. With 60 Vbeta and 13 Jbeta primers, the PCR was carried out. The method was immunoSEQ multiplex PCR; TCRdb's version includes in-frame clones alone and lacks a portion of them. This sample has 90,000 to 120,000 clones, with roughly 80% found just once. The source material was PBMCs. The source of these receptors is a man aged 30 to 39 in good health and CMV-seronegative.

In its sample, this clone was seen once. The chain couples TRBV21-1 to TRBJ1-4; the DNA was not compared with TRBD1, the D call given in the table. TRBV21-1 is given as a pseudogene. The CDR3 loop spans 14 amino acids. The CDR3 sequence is CASSKCRRDEKLFF. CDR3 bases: TGTGCCAGCAGCAAATGTCGCAGGGATGAAAAACTGTTTTTT.

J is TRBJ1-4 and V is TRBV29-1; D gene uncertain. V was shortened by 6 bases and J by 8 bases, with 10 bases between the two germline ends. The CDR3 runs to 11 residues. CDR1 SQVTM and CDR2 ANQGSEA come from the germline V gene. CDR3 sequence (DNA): TGCAGCGTCCAGGACTTAGAAAAACTGTTTTTT. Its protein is CSVQDLEKLFF.

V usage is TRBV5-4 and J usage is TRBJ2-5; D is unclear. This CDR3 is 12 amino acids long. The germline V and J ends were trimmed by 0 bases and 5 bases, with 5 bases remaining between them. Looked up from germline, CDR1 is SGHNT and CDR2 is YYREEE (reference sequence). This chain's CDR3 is CASSLGSETQYF. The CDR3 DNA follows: TGTGCCAGCAGCTTGGGTAGTGAGACCCAGTACTTC.

The CDR3 nucleotides read TGTGCCAGCAGTTTCGCCCAGGGTGGTTTGACAGATACGCAGTATTTT. Protein sequence: CASSFAQGGLTDTQYF. The chain uses TRBV28 and TRBJ2-3; tentative D call: TRBD1 (5 bases). The CDR3 is 16 residues long. Trimming shortened V by 3 bases and J by 3 bases, and 16 bases separated the two germline ends. The V gene's germline CDR1 is MDHEN and CDR2 SYDVKM.

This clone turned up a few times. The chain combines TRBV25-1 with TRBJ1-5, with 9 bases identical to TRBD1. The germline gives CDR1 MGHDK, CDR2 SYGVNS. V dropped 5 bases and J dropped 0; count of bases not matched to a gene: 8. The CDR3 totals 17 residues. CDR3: CASSPGQGPYSNQPQHF. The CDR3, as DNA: TGTGCCAGCAGTCCGGGACAGGGCCCGTATAGCAATCAGCCCCAGCATTTT. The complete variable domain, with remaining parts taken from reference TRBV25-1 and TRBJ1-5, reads EADIYQTPRYLVIGTGKKITLECSQTMGHDKMYWYQQDPGMELHLIHYSYGVNSTEKGDLSSESTVSRIRTEHFPLTLESARPSHTSQYLCASSPGQGPYSNQPQHFGDGTRLSIL.

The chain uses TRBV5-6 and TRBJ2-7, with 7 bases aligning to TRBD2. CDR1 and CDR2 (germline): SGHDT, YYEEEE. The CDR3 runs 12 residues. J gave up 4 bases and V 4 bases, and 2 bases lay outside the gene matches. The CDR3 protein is CASSGGGYEQYF. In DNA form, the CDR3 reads TGTGCCAGCAGCGGCGGGGGATACGAGCAGTACTTC.

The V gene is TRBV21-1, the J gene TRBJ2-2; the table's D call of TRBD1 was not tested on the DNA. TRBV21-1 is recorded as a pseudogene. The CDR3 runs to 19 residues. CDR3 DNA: TGTGCCAGCAGCAAAGCGGGGTCGGGACAGGGTTTGGACACCGGGGAGCTGTTTTTT. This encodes CASSKAGSGQGLDTGELFF.

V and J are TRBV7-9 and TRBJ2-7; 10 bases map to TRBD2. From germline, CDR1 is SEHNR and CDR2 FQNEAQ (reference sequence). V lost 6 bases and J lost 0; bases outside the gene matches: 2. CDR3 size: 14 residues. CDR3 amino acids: CASRRTSGSYEQYF. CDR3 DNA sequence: TGTGCCAGCAGGCGGACTAGCGGCTCCTACGAGCAGTACTTC.

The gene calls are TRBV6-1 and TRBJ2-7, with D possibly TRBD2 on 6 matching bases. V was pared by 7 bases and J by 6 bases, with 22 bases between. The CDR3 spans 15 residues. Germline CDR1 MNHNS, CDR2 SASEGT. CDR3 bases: TGTGCCAGCACCAATACCGGGACTGCCCTCCGCGAGCAGTACTTC. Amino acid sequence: CASTNTGTALREQYF.

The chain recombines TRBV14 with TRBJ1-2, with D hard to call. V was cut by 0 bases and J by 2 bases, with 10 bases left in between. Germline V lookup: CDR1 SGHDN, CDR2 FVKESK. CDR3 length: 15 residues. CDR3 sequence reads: CASSQDISVNYGYTF. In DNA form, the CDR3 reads TGTGCCAGCAGCCAAGATATATCGGTGAACTATGGCTACACCTTC.

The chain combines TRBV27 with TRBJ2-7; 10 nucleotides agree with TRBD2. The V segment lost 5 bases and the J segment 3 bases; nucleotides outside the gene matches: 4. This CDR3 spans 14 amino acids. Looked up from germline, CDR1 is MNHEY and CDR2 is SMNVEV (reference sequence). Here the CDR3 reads CASSPGLAYYEQYF. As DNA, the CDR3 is TGTGCCAGCAGTCCGGGACTAGCGTACTACGAGCAGTACTTC.

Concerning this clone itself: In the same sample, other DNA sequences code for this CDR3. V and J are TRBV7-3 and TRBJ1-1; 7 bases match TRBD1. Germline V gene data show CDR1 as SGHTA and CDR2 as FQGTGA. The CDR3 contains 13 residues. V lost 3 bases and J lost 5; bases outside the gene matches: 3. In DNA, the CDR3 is TGTGCCAGCAGCTTGACAGGGTTTACTGAAGCTTTCTTT. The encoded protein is CASSLTGFTEAFF.

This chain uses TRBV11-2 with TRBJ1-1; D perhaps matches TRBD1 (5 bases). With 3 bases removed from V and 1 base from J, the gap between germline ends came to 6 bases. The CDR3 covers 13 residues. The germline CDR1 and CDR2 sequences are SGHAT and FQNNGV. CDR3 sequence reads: CASSFRGNTEAFF. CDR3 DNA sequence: TGTGCCAGCAGCTTTAGGGGGAACACTGAAGCTTTCTTT.

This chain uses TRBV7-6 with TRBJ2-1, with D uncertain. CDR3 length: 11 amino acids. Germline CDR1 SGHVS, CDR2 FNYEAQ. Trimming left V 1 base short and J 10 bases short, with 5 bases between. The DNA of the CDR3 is TGTGCCAGCAGCTTAGGGCGGGAGCAGTTCTTC. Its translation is CASSLGREQFF.

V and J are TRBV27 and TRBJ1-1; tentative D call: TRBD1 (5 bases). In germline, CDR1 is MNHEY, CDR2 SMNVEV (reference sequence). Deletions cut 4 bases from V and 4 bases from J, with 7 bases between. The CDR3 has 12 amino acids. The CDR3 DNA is TGTGCCAGCAGTTGGGGGGGCACTGAAGCTTTCTTT. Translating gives CASSWGGTEAFF.

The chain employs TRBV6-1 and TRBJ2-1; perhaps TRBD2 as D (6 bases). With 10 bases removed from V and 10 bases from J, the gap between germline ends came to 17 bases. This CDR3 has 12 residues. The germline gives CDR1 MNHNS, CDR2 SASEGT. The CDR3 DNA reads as TGTGCCACCGGGACTCTACGGCAGGAGCAGTTCTTC. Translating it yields CATGTLRQEQFF.

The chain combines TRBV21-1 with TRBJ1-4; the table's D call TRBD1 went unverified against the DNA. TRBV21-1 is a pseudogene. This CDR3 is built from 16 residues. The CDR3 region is CASSPNGPVRGEKLFF. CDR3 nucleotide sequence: TGTGCCAGCAGCCCAAACGGACCCGTAAGGGGTGAAAAACTGTTTTTT.

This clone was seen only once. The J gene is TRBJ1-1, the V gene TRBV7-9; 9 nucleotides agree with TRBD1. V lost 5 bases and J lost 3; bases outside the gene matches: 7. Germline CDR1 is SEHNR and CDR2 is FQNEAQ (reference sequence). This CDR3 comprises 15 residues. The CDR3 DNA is TGTGCCAGCAGCATACAGGGGGCTAGGGACACTGAAGCTTTCTTT. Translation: CASSIQGARDTEAFF.

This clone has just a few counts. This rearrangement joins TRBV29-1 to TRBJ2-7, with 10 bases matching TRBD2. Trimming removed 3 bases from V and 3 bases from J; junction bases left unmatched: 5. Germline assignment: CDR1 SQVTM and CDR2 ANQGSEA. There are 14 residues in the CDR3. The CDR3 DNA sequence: TGCAGCGTTGAGTCTAGCGGGAGTGGCTACGAGCAGTACTTC. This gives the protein CSVESSGSGYEQYF.

CDR3 nucleotides: TGTGCCAGCAGTATCGGGACATCCCACGAGCAGTACTTC. This encodes CASSIGTSHEQYF. This sequence joins TRBV2 and TRBJ2-7; tentatively, D is TRBD1 (6 bases). The ends were cut back, 5 bases at V and 5 bases at J, with 13 bases in the middle. Germline V gene lookup returns CDR1 SNHLY and CDR2 FYNNEI. The CDR3 has 13 residues.

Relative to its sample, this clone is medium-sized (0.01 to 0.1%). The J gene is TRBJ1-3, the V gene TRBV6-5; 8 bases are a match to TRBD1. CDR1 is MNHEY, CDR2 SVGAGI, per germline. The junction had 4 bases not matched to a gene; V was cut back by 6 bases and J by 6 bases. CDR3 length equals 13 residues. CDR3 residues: CASSQDRVNTIYF. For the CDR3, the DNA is TGTGCCAGCAGCCAGGACAGGGTAAACACCATATATTTT.

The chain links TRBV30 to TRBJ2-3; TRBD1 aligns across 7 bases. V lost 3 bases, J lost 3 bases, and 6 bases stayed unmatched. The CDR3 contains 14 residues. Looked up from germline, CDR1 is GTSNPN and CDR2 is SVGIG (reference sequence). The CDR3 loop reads CAWSTRDSTDTQYF. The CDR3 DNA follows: TGTGCCTGGAGCACCCGGGACAGTACAGATACGCAGTATTTT.

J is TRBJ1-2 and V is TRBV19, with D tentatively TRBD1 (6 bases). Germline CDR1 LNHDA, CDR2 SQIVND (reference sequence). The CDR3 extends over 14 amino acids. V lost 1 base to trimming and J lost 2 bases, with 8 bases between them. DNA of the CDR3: TGTGCCAGTAGTATAGCCACAGGGAACTATGGCTACACCTTC. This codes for CASSIATGNYGYTF.

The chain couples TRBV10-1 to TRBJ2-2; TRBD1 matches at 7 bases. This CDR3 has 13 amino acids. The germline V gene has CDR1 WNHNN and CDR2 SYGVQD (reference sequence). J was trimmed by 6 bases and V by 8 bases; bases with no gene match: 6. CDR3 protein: CASGWQGAGELFF. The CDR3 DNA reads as TGCGCCAGCGGATGGCAGGGGGCCGGGGAGCTGTTTTTT.

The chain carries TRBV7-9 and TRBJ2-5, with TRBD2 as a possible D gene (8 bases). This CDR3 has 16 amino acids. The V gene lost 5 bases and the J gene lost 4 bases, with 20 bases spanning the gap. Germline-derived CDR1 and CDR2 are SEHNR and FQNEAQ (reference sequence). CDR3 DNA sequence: TGTGCCAGCAGCCACCCTCCGGGAGGGGGCGGAGAGACCCAGTACTTC. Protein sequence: CASSHPPGGGGETQYF.

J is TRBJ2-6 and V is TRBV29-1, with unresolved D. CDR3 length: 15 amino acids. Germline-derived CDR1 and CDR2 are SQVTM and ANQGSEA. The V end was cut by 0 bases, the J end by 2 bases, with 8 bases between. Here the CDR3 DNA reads TGCAGCGTTGAAGATCCGAGAGCTGGGGCCAACGTCCTGACTTTC. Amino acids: CSVEDPRAGANVLTF.

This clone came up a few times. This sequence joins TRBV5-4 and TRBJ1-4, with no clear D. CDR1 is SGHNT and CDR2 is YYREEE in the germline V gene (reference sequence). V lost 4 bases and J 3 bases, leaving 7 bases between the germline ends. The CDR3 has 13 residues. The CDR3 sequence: CASSRAPNEKLFF. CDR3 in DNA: TGTGCCAGCAGCCGAGCTCCTAATGAAAAACTGTTTTTT.

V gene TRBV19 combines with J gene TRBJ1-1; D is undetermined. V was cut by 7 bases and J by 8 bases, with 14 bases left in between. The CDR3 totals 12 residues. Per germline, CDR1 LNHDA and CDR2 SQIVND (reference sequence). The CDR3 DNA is TGTGCCAGTACCCGTGGCCTCTCGGAAGCTTTCTTT. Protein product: CASTRGLSEAFF.

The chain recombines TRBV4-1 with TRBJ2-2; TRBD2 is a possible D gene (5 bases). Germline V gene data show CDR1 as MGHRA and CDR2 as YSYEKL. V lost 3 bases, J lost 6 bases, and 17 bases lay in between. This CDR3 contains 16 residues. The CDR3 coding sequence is TGCGCCAGCAGCCACTCCGACCTATTGAGGGCCGGGGAGCTGTTTTTT. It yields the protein CASSHSDLLRAGELFF.